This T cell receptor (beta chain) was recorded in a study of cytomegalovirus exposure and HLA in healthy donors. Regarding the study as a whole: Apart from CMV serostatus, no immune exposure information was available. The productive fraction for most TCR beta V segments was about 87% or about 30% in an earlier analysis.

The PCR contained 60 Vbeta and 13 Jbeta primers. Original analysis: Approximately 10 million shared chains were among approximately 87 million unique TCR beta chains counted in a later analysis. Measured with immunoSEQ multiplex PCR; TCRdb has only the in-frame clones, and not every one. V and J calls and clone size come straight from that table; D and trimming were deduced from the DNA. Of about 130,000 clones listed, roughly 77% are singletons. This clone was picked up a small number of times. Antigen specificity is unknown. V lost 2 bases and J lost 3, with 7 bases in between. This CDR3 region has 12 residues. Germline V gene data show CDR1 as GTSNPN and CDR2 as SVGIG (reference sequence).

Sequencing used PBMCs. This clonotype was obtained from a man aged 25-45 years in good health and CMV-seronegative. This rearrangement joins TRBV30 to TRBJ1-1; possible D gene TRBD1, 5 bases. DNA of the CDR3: TGTGCCTGGAGTTGGGGCGACACTGAAGCTTTCTTT. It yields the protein CAWSWGDTEAFF.